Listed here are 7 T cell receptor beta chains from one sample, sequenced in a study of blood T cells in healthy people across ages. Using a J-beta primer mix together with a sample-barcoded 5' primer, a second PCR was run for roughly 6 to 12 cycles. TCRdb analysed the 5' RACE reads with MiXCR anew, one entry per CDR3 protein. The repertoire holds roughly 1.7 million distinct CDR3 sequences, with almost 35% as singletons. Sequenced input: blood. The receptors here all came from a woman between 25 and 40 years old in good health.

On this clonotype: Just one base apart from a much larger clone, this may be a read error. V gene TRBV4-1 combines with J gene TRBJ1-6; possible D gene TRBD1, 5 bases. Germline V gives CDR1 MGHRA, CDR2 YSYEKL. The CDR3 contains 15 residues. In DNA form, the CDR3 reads TGCGCCTGCAGCCAAGATCAGCAGGGTAATTCACCCCTCCACTTT. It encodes CACSQDQQGNSPLHF.

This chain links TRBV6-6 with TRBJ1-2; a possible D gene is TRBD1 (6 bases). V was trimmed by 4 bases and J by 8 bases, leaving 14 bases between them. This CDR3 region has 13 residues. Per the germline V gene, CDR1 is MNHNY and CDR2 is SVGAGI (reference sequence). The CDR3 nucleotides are TGTGCCAGCAGTTTCCTGGACAGTAGCGGCTACACCTTC. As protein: CASSFLDSSGYTF.

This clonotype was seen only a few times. CDR3 loop: CASPGGQDTQYF. As DNA, the CDR3 is TGTGCCAGTCCCGGAGGACAAGATACGCAGTATTTT. The V and J genes are TRBV18 and TRBJ2-3; possibly TRBD1 or TRBD2 for D (5 bases each). CDR3 size: 12 residues. V was pared by 9 bases and J by 5 bases, with 12 bases between. Germline-derived CDR1 and CDR2 are KGHSH and LQKENI.

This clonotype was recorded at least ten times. In nucleotides, the CDR3 is TGCAGTGCTCGAACAGGGGGCCCCCAAGAGACCCAGTACTTC. This codes for CSARTGGPQETQYF. The chain recombines TRBV20-1 with TRBJ2-5, with 9 bases fitting TRBD1. The CDR3 consists of 14 residues. Germline V gene lookup returns CDR1 DFQATT and CDR2 SNEGSKA (reference sequence). V shed 5 bases, J shed 1 base, and the junction held 5 bases outside the gene matches.

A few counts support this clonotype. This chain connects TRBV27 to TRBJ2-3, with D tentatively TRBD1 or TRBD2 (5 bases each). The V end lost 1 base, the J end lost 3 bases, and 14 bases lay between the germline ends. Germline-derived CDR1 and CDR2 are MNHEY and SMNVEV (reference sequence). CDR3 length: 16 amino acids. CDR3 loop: CASSLLSFGGTDTQYF. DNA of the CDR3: TGTGCCAGCAGTTTATTATCTTTTGGGGGAACAGATACGCAGTATTTT.

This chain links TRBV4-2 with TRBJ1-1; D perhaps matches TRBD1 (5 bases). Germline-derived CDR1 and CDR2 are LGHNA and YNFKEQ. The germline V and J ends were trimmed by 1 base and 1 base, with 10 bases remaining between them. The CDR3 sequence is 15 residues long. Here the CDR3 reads CASSQGDSENTEAFF. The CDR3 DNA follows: TGTGCCAGCAGCCAAGGAGACAGTGAGAACACTGAAGCTTTCTTT.

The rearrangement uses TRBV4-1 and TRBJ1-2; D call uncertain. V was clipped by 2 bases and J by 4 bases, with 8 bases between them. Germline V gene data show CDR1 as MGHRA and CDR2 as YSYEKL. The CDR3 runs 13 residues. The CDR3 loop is CASSQFGSYGYTF. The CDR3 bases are TGCGCCAGCAGCCAATTTGGGTCCTATGGCTACACCTTC.